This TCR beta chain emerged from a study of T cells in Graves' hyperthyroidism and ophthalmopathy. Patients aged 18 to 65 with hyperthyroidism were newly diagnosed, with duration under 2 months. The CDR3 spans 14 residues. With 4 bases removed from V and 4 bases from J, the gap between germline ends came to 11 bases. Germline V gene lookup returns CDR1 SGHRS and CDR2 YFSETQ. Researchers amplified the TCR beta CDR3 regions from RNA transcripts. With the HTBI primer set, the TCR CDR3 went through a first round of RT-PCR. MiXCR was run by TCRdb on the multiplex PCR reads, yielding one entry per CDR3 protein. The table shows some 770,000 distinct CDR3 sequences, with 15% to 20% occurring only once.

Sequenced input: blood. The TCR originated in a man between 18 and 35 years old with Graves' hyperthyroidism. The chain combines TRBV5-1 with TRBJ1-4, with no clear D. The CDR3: CASSPLPGNEKLFF. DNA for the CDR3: TGCGCCAGCAGCCCTCTCCCCGGTAATGAAAAACTGTTTTTT.